These T cell receptor beta chains were read from a single sample in a study of shared clonotypes between healthy human individuals. The data were produced by immunoSEQ multiplex PCR, yet TCRdb's version contains in-frame clones alone and is incomplete. This sample carries roughly 1 million clones, around 78% of them seen once, and the ten largest clones take 0.5% to 0.6%. The specimen sequenced was memory CD4+ T cells from PBMCs. The origin of the receptors is a young man in good health. Some clones in this sample may be carry-over from other donors' samples. CDR3s include the opening cysteine and the closing phenylalanine or tryptophan. The order of the fields is D gene, J gene, V gene, clone size, CDR3 DNA, CDR3 protein. A D gene is named only where the DNA matches it firmly. Expanded clones are given a class, and other clones once, few, many or no size at all.

>NA|TRBJ1-2|TRBV5-1|NA
TGCGCCAGCAGCCAGGGACGGCCGAACTATGGCTACACCTTC
CASSQGRPNYGYTF
>NA|TRBJ2-1|TRBV7-3|NA
TGTGCCAGCAGCTTCCGGGGCAGCCCTAAGCCGAATGAGCAGTTCTTC
CASSFRGSPKPNEQFF
>NA|TRBJ1-4|TRBV28|NA
TGTGCCAGCAGTTCAGGGGTTTTGTCGACTGAAAAACTGTTTTTT
CASSSGVLSTEKLFF
>NA|TRBJ1-2|TRBV20-1|NA
TGCGGTTGCTCAGGGAACTATGGCTACACCTTC
CGCSGNYGYTF
>NA|TRBJ1-3|TRBV19|NA
TGTGCCAGCAATCCCCGTGGCAGCTTCCCCTCTGGAAACACCATATATTTT
CASNPRGSFPSGNTIYF
>NA|TRBJ2-5|TRBV6-7|NA
TGTGCCAGCAGTTCCCCGGGAAACGGCGGCGGGGCCCAGTACTTC
CASSSPGNGGGAQYF
>NA|TRBJ2-7|TRBV7-6|NA
TGTGCCAGCAGCCGGACTATATTCTCCTACGAGCAGTACTTC
CASSRTIFSYEQYF
>NA|TRBJ2-3|TRBV12-5|NA
TGTGCTAGTGGTTTATCGACAGATACGCAGTATTTT
CASGLSTDTQYF
>NA|TRBJ2-2|TRBV18|once
TGTGCCAGCTCACCGAAGGGTGGCGGGGAGCTGTTTTTT
CASSPKGGGELFF
>NA|TRBJ1-2|TRBV5-4|NA
TGTGCCAGCAGTCCGGGCGACTATGGCTACACCTTC
CASSPGDYGYTF
>TRBD2|TRBJ2-7|TRBV5-1|NA
TGCGCCAGCAGCTCGGGACTAGCGGGAGGGCCGGACGAGCAGTACTTC
CASSSGLAGGPDEQYF
>TRBD2|TRBJ2-2|TRBV11-2|few
TGTGCCAGCAGCTTAGGACTAGCGGGGAGAGGGACCGGGGAGCTGTTTTTT
CASSLGLAGRGTGELFF
>TRBD1|TRBJ1-1|TRBV9|NA
TGTGCCAGCAGCCTACAGGGGGCAACTGAAGCTTTCTTT
CASSLQGATEAFF
>NA|TRBJ1-5|TRBV15|few
TGTGCCACCAGCAGAGATGTCAAGGAGAATCAGCCCCAGCATTTT
CATSRDVKENQPQHF
>TRBD2|TRBJ2-7|TRBV28|NA
TGTGCCAGCAGTTCTCCGGGACTAGCGCCTTTCCCCCCGGGGGAGCAGTACTTC
CASSSPGLAPFPPGEQYF
>NA|TRBJ1-4|TRBV1|few
TGCACCAGCAGCCAAGGGGGACAGGGGAGGGTAACTAATGAAAAACTGTTTTTT
CTSSQGGQGRVTNEKLFF
>TRBD2|TRBJ2-5|TRBV7-9|NA
TGTGCCAGCAGCTTAGCTAGCGGGATCGGGGAGACCCAGTACTTC
CASSLASGIGETQYF
>NA|TRBJ2-7|TRBV29-1|NA
TGCAGCGTGGGCCCCGTGGGGAGCGAGCAGTACTTC
CSVGPVGSEQYF
>NA|TRBJ1-2|TRBV28|NA
TGTGCCAGCAGTTTATTTGGCCCCGGAGCCGGGGGCTACACCTTC
CASSLFGPGAGGYTF
>NA|TRBJ1-3|TRBV7-2|NA
TGTGCCAGCAGCTTGGGTCAATCCATATATTTT
CASSLGQSIYF
>TRBD1|TRBJ1-4|TRBV27|once
TGTGCCAGCAGTGCCCAGGGGGCCGCAACTAATGAAAAACTGTTTTTT
CASSAQGAATNEKLFF
>TRBD2|TRBJ2-2|TRBV5-1|NA
TGCGCCAGCAGCTTGGAGCGGGGACTAGCGGGGACGAACACCGGGGAGCTGTTTTTT
CASSLERGLAGTNTGELFF
>TRBD2|TRBJ2-2|TRBV5-1|NA
TGCGCCAGCAGCTTGGGGCCCCGGGCTAGCGGGAACACCGGGGAGCTGTTTTTT
CASSLGPRASGNTGELFF
>TRBD2|TRBJ2-1|TRBV5-6|NA
TGTGCCAGCAGCTTGGGACTAGCGGGAGAGTACAATGAGCAGTTCTTC
CASSLGLAGEYNEQFF
>NA|TRBJ1-1|TRBV28|NA
TGTGCCAGCCGGGAAAACACTGAAGCTTTCTTT
CASRENTEAFF
>NA|TRBJ2-2|TRBV2|many
TGTGCCAGCAGTGAGATAACTGGGACCGGGGAGCTGTTTTTT
CASSEITGTGELFF
>NA|TRBJ1-3|TRBV6-1|NA
TGTGCCAGCAGTGCTAAGGATCTTGGAAACACCATATATTTT
CASSAKDLGNTIYF
>NA|TRBJ2-1|TRBV2|NA
TGTGCCAGCAGGGATAAGACAGGCAACAATGAGCAGTTCTTC
CASRDKTGNNEQFF
>NA|TRBJ2-5|TRBV15|NA
TGTGCCACCAGCAGAGATCAAGCCCCCCCAGAGACCCAGTACTTC
CATSRDQAPPETQYF
>NA|TRBJ1-1|TRBV7-8|NA
TGTGCCAGCAGCTTTAGGCGGATGGGACGGCGAAACACTGAAGCTTTCTTT
CASSFRRMGRRNTEAFF